Listed here are 19 T cell receptor beta chains from one sample, sequenced in a study of blood T cell repertoires in COVID-19. TCRdb's copy holds only in-frame clones and misses some; the assay was immunoSEQ multiplex PCR. The table includes some 700,000 clones, 70% to 90% detected once. The specimen sequenced was peripheral blood. The receptors were gathered from a woman younger than 35 with acute or convalescent COVID-19.

This chain uses TRBV7-2 with TRBJ1-2, with TRBD1 as a possible D gene (5 bases). CDR1 and CDR2 (germline): SGHTA, FQGNSA. V was cut by 3 bases and J by 6 bases, with 23 bases left in between. CDR3 length: 17 residues. Written as DNA, the CDR3 is TGTGCCAGCAGCTTGGGATTGGGGTCAGGGAAGATAGATGGCTACACCTTC. This gives the protein CASSLGLGSGKIDGYTF.

This sequence joins TRBV30 and TRBJ2-7; D might be TRBD2 (5 bases). CDR3 length equals 13 residues. Germline assignment: CDR1 GTSNPN and CDR2 SVGIG (reference sequence). Trimming left V 2 bases short and J 2 bases short, with 10 bases between. This CDR3 reads CAWSPSGTYEQYF. CDR3 DNA sequence: TGTGCCTGGAGTCCGTCCGGGACCTACGAGCAGTACTTC.

This chain connects TRBV28 to TRBJ1-2; D perhaps matches TRBD1 (6 bases). Germline V gene data show CDR1 as MDHEN and CDR2 as SYDVKM. This CDR3 is 18 amino acids long. V shed 6 bases and J shed 2 bases, with 25 bases lying between them. In DNA form, the CDR3 reads TGTGCCAGCAGCCTAACATCCCCCGACAGGCTTTTAAACTATGGCTACACCTTC. Its protein is CASSLTSPDRLLNYGYTF.

V usage is TRBV24-1 and J usage is TRBJ2-3, with a possible D match to TRBD2 (5 bases). V was cut by 1 base and J by 3 bases, with 10 bases left in between. Germline values: CDR1 KGHDR, CDR2 SFDVKD. The CDR3 sequence is 15 residues long. The CDR3 loop reads CATSDLRGKTDTQYF. The CDR3, as DNA: TGTGCCACCAGTGATTTAAGAGGGAAGACAGATACGCAGTATTTT.

The chain has TRBV10-3 and TRBJ1-4; 11 positions agree with TRBD1. The CDR3 sequence is 15 residues long. The V segment lost 10 bases and the J segment 2 bases; nucleotides outside the gene matches: 6. Germline V gene sequence: CDR1 ENHRY, CDR2 SYGVKD. CDR3 sequence: CATRDRGVTNEKLFF. As DNA, the CDR3 is TGTGCCACGAGGGACAGGGGGGTGACTAATGAAAAACTGTTTTTT.

This clone has only one observation. This rearrangement joins TRBV25-1 to TRBJ2-7, with a tentative D call TRBD1 (5 bases). CDR1 and CDR2 (germline): MGHDK, SYGVNS. The V and J ends lost 1 base and 3 bases respectively, with 10 bases between them. The CDR3 has 14 residues. The CDR3 nucleotides are TGTGCCAGCAGTGAATTTGGCAGGGACTACGAGCAGTACTTC. It specifies CASSEFGRDYEQYF.

The chain recombines TRBV5-4 with TRBJ1-6; 7 positions match TRBD1. The CDR3 totals 15 residues. V gave up 2 bases and J gave up 6 bases; unmatched junction bases: 5. Looked up from germline, CDR1 is SGHNT and CDR2 is YYREEE (reference sequence). The DNA for the CDR3 is TGTGCCAGCAGCTTCTCCGGGACAGTTAATTCACCCCTCCACTTT. Its translation: CASSFSGTVNSPLHF.

The V gene is TRBV9, the J gene TRBJ2-3; 7 positions agree with TRBD2. The CDR3 is made up of 15 amino acids. Germline V CDR1 and CDR2: SGDLS, YYNGEE. J lost 2 bases, V lost 0 bases, and 3 bases had no gene match. For the CDR3, the DNA is TGTGCCAGCAGCGTAGACAGCGGGGTCACAGATACGCAGTATTTT. Translation gives CASSVDSGVTDTQYF.

This clone occurred once. The chain couples TRBV7-2 to TRBJ1-3; the D gene is possibly TRBD1 (6 bases). Trimming took 2 bases from V and 4 from J, leaving 15 bases between them. Germline lookup yields CDR1 SGHTA and CDR2 FQGNSA. The CDR3 consists of 16 residues. The CDR3 nucleotides read TGTGCCAGCAGCTTATGGGGGCGGTTTCCGGGAAACACCATATATTTT. Protein product: CASSLWGRFPGNTIYF.

The chain is built from TRBV11-2 and TRBJ1-4, with 7 bases that match TRBD1. Germline assignment: CDR1 SGHAT and CDR2 FQNNGV. The CDR3 sequence is 15 residues long. J was trimmed by 7 bases and V by 1 base; bases with no gene match: 6. The CDR3 bases are TGTGCCAGCAGCTTAGCACAGGGGAGAGGTGAAAAACTGTTTTTT. It translates to CASSLAQGRGEKLFF.

The rearrangement links TRBV4-3 to TRBJ1-1; D perhaps matches TRBD1 (5 bases). V was shortened by 4 bases and J by 2 bases, with 14 bases between the two germline ends. This CDR3 is built from 15 residues. Germline CDR1 LGHNA, CDR2 YSLEER. Here the CDR3 reads CASSLDPQGNTEAFF. DNA of the CDR3: TGCGCCAGCAGCCTTGACCCCCAGGGTAACACTGAAGCTTTCTTT.

This chain links TRBV7-7 with TRBJ2-5, with TRBD2 as a possible D gene (6 bases). The CDR3 is 13 residues long. Per the germline V gene, CDR1 is SSHAT and CDR2 is FNYEAQ (reference sequence). V was cut by 5 bases and J by 12 bases, with 19 bases left in between. The CDR3 coding sequence is TGTGCCAGCAGCCCGATACTCGGGAGCCTGGAGTACTTC. This encodes CASSPILGSLEYF.

V is TRBV2 and J is TRBJ2-7; no firm D call. Trimming shortened V by 4 bases and J by 5 bases, and 9 bases separated the two germline ends. The CDR3 has 12 residues. From germline, CDR1 is SNHLY and CDR2 FYNNEI. The CDR3 DNA sequence: TGTGCCAGCAGTGTAACAGAGCACGAGCAGTACTTC. Protein: CASSVTEHEQYF.

This sequence joins TRBV9 and TRBJ1-4, with a weak D call TRBD1 (5 bases). Germline CDR1 and CDR2: SGDLS and YYNGEE. There are 15 residues in the CDR3. V lost 4 bases and J lost 4, with 14 bases in between. CDR3 in amino acids: CASSPRGWLNEKLFF. DNA of the CDR3: TGTGCCAGCAGCCCCCGGGGGTGGCTTAATGAAAAACTGTTTTTT.

The V gene is TRBV3-1 (or the pseudogene TRBV3-2), the J gene TRBJ2-5; D is perhaps TRBD2 (7 bases). There are 15 residues in the CDR3. Germline CDR1 reads LGHDT; CDR2 reads YNNKEL (reference sequence). V gave up 4 bases and J gave up 0 bases, with 12 bases separating them. CDR3 residues: CASSLRGANQETQYF. The DNA of the CDR3 is TGTGCCAGCAGCCTCCGGGGGGCTAACCAAGAGACCCAGTACTTC.

The J gene is TRBJ1-2, the V gene TRBV3-1 (or the pseudogene TRBV3-2); weak D call: TRBD1 (6 bases). The ends were cut back, 1 base at V and 7 bases at J, with 13 bases in the middle. This CDR3 region has 14 residues. Germline values: CDR1 LGHDT, CDR2 YNNKEL (reference sequence). CDR3 protein: CASSQVGTYSGYTF. As DNA, the CDR3 is TGTGCCAGCAGCCAAGTTGGGACATATAGTGGCTACACCTTC.

The chain joins TRBV7-2 to TRBJ2-7; D call uncertain. The CDR3 spans 15 residues. The germline V gene encodes CDR1 SGHTA and CDR2 FQGNSA. V was pared by 3 bases and J by 1 base, with 13 bases between. CDR3 coding DNA: TGTGCCAGCAGCTTCGGTCATACTGTATCCTACGAGCAGTACTTC. Translated, it gives CASSFGHTVSYEQYF.

This clone was found once. The chain links TRBV2 to TRBJ1-4; D may be TRBD1 (5 bases). Trimming removed 7 bases at V and 7 bases at J, with 19 bases between. CDR1 and CDR2 from the germline V gene are SNHLY and FYNNEI. CDR3 length: 15 amino acids. The CDR3, as DNA: TGTGCCAGCACCTCCAGCCGGGGGATGGGTGAAAAACTGTTTTTT. This gives the protein CASTSSRGMGEKLFF. The variable domain in full, completed from reference TRBV2 and TRBJ1-4, reads EPEVTQTPSHQVTQMGQEVILRCVPISNHLYFYWYRQILGQKVEFLVSFYNNEISEKSEIFDDQFSVERPDGSNFTLKIRSTKLEDSAMYFCASTSSRGMGEKLFFGSGTQLSVL.

The V gene is TRBV7-3, the J gene TRBJ2-1; 7 bases are a match to TRBD1. J was trimmed by 1 base and V by 0 bases; bases with no gene match: 18. The V gene's germline CDR1 is SGHTA and CDR2 FQGTGA. The CDR3 covers 21 residues. This CDR3 is CASSLTGADREVIGSYNEQFF. The CDR3 DNA is TGTGCCAGCAGCTTAACGGGGGCAGACAGGGAAGTTATAGGGTCCTACAATGAGCAGTTCTTC. Supplemented by reference TRBV7-3 and TRBJ2-1, the full variable domain reads GAGVSQTPSNKVTEKGKYVELRCDPISGHTALYWYRQSLGQGPEFLIYFQGTGAADDSGLPNDRFFAVRPEGSVSTLKIQRTERGDSAVYLCASSLTGADREVIGSYNEQFFGPGTRLTVL.